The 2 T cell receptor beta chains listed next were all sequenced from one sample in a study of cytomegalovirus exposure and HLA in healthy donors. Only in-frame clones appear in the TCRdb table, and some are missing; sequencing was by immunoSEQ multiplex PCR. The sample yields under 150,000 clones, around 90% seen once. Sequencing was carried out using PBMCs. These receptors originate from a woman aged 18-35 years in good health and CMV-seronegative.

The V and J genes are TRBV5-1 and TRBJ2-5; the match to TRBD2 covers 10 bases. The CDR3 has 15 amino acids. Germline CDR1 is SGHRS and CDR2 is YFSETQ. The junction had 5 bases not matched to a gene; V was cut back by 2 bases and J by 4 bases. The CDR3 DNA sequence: TGCGCCAGCAGCTTTGCGAGCGGGGGGGGAGAGACCCAGTACTTC. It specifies CASSFASGGGETQYF. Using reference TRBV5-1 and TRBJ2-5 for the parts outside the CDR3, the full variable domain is KAGVTQTPRYLIKTRGQQVTLSCSPISGHRSVSWYQQTPGQGLQFLFEYFSETQRNKGNFPGRFSGRQFSNSRSEMNVSTLELGDSALYLCASSFASGGGETQYFGPGTRLLVL.

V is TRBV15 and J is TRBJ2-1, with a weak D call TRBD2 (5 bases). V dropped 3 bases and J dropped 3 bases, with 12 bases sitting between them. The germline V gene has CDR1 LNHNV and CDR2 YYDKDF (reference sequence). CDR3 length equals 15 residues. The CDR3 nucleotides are TGTGCCACCAGCAGTCTGCTAGCCGTCTACAATGAGCAGTTCTTC. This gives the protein CATSSLLAVYNEQFF.